Shown below are 20 T cell receptor beta chains from a single sample sequenced in a study of T cell changes during pregnancy in multiple sclerosis. Profiled with immunoSEQ multiplex PCR; TCRdb holds only in-frame clones, not every one. The sample holds 85,000 to 120,000 clones, roughly nine tenths seen once. The material sequenced was peripheral blood, taken before pregnancy. The receptors were sampled from a female donor with multiple sclerosis, enrolled in a pregnancy study.

The chain recombines TRBV6-1 with TRBJ1-2; D is possibly TRBD1 (5 bases). Trimming took off 4 bases at V and 4 bases at J, with 7 bases between the two ends. Germline V gene data show CDR1 as MNHNS and CDR2 as SASEGT. This CDR3 region has 12 residues. The CDR3 reads CASSAQGYGYTF. Written as DNA, the CDR3 is TGTGCCAGCAGTGCTCAGGGCTATGGCTACACCTTC.

V is TRBV30 and J is TRBJ1-5; tentatively, D is TRBD1 (6 bases). The V gene lost 5 bases and the J gene lost 6 bases, with 17 bases spanning the gap. CDR1 is GTSNPN and CDR2 is SVGIG in the germline V gene (reference sequence). CDR3 size: 14 residues. In DNA form, the CDR3 reads TGTGCCTGGGATACAGGGATTCGGAGTCAGCCCCAGCATTTT. This codes for CAWDTGIRSQPQHF.

V is TRBV19 and J is TRBJ1-5; TRBD1 aligns across 8 bases. CDR3 size: 16 residues. V gave up 0 bases and J gave up 4 bases; unmatched junction bases: 5. Germline V CDR1 and CDR2: LNHDA, SQIVND (reference sequence). Here the CDR3 DNA reads TGTGCCAGTAGTATAGATGGGACAGGTCTAAATCAGCCCCAGCATTTT. Amino acid sequence: CASSIDGTGLNQPQHF.

The chain uses TRBV19 and TRBJ2-5; 7 positions agree with TRBD1. V lost 10 bases, J lost 5 bases, and 7 bases stayed unmatched. Germline V gives CDR1 LNHDA, CDR2 SQIVND (reference sequence). The CDR3 sequence is 12 residues long. The CDR3 DNA sequence: TGTGCCACCAAAGGGGGCCGCGAGACCCAGTACTTC. Protein sequence: CATKGGRETQYF.

J is TRBJ2-7 and V is TRBV9; TRBD1 is a possible D gene (5 bases). The germline gives CDR1 SGDLS, CDR2 YYNGEE. CDR3 size: 14 residues. Trimming removed 0 bases from V and 2 bases from J, with 9 bases in between. In DNA, the CDR3 is TGTGCCAGCAGCGTAGGGGGCGAGACCTACGAGCAGTACTTC. Encoded protein: CASSVGGETYEQYF.

The genes are TRBV11-3 and TRBJ2-7; TRBD1 is a possible D gene (6 bases). With 5 bases removed from V and 2 bases from J, the gap between germline ends came to 13 bases. This CDR3 spans 14 amino acids. The germline V gene has CDR1 SGHNT and CDR2 YENEEA. The CDR3 coding sequence is TGTGCCAGCAGCCCCCCGGACAGACCCTACGAGCAGTACTTC. This codes for CASSPPDRPYEQYF.

This rearrangement joins TRBV27 to TRBJ1-6; D might be TRBD1 (5 bases). The CDR3 has 17 residues. Germline lookup yields CDR1 MNHEY and CDR2 SMNVEV (reference sequence). V was pared by 3 bases and J by 0 bases, with 12 bases between. DNA of the CDR3: TGTGCCAGCAGTTTGGGAGGGGCTGGCTCCTATAATTCACCCCTCCACTTT. Protein product: CASSLGGAGSYNSPLHF.

The chain links TRBV18 to TRBJ2-7; 10 bases map to TRBD1. V was pared by 6 bases and J by 1 base, with 6 bases of the junction left unmatched. CDR1 and CDR2 (germline): KGHSH, LQKENI. This CDR3 is 15 amino acids long. This CDR3 is CASSPGQGNSYEQYF. The CDR3 DNA reads as TGTGCCAGCTCCCCGGGACAGGGGAATTCCTACGAGCAGTACTTC.

This chain uses TRBV4-3 with TRBJ2-7; 9 nucleotides line up with TRBD1. The CDR3 has 15 residues. V trimming: 0 bases; J trimming: 3 bases; junction bases outside the gene matches: 3. In germline, CDR1 is LGHNA, CDR2 YSLEER. CDR3 loop: CASSQDRGQGYEQYF. The CDR3 bases are TGCGCCAGCAGCCAAGATAGGGGACAGGGCTACGAGCAGTACTTC.

This clone has a single count. This chain links TRBV30 with TRBJ2-2, with D tentatively TRBD2 (5 bases). V lost 0 bases and J lost 6, with 8 bases in between. Germline CDR1 and CDR2: GTSNPN and SVGIG (reference sequence). This CDR3 has 13 amino acids. The CDR3 nucleotides read TGTGCCTGGAGTGTAGGCGGGTCCGGGGAGCTGTTTTTT. Translating gives CAWSVGGSGELFF.

The chain recombines TRBV11-2 with TRBJ1-5; D is unresolved. The CDR3 loop spans 15 amino acids. The germline V gene has CDR1 SGHAT and CDR2 FQNNGV. V was pared by 0 bases and J by 3 bases, with 9 bases between. Here the CDR3 DNA reads TGTGCCAGCAGCTTAGACGGAGGGATCAATCAGCCCCAGCATTTT. Protein sequence: CASSLDGGINQPQHF.

The V call is TRBV5-6, the J call TRBJ1-5; TRBD1 matches 7 bases. This CDR3 is built from 17 residues. Per the germline V gene, CDR1 is SGHDT and CDR2 is YYEEEE. With V trimmed by 4 bases and J by 6 bases, 16 bases remained unmatched. The CDR3 here is CASSLTGASVQGQPQHF. The CDR3, as DNA: TGTGCCAGCAGCCTTACAGGGGCCTCCGTTCAGGGTCAGCCCCAGCATTTT.

This sequence joins TRBV5-1 and TRBJ2-1; 9 bases fit TRBD2. The CDR3 runs 24 residues. Germline V gives CDR1 SGHRS, CDR2 YFSETQ. Trimming at V came to 3 bases and at J to 6 bases, leaving 34 bases not matched to a gene. CDR3 in amino acids: CASSSREIRLAGPGKQKRGNEQFF. CDR3 nucleotide sequence: TGCGCCAGCAGCTCGAGAGAAATCCGTCTAGCGGGACCCGGTAAGCAAAAGAGGGGCAATGAGCAGTTCTTC.

The V call is TRBV4-1, the J call TRBJ2-7, with TRBD1 as a possible D gene (6 bases). V was clipped by 1 base and J by 2 bases, with 15 bases between them. The germline CDR1 and CDR2 sequences are MGHRA and YSYEKL. This CDR3 spans 16 amino acids. The CDR3 spells CASSQGYRDDTYEQYF. Here the CDR3 DNA reads TGCGCCAGCAGCCAAGGGTACAGGGATGATACCTACGAGCAGTACTTC.

The chain has TRBV6-5 and TRBJ1-2; D uncertain. Germline CDR1 reads MNHEY; CDR2 reads SVGAGI. This CDR3 spans 14 amino acids. Trimming shortened V by 5 bases and J by 3 bases, and 13 bases separated the two germline ends. CDR3 coding DNA: TGTGCCAGCAGTGATAATCTCCGGGACTATGGCTACACCTTC. This encodes CASSDNLRDYGYTF.

The rearrangement joins TRBV10-3 to TRBJ1-4, with 7 bases lining up with TRBD1. Germline V CDR1 and CDR2: ENHRY, SYGVKD. The V and J ends lost 2 bases and 6 bases, in that order; junction bases with no gene match: 6. This CDR3 is built from 15 residues. The CDR3 is CAISERPGGYEKLFF. The CDR3 region has the DNA TGTGCCATCAGTGAGAGGCCAGGGGGATATGAAAAACTGTTTTTT.

The rearrangement links TRBV30 to TRBJ2-5, with TRBD2 identical over 11 bases. The CDR3 is 15 residues long. J lost 5 bases, V lost 5 bases, and 10 bases had no gene match. Germline CDR1 reads GTSNPN; CDR2 reads SVGIG (reference sequence). The CDR3 region is CAWAVAGGPGETQYF. The CDR3 bases are TGTGCCTGGGCCGTAGCGGGAGGGCCGGGGGAGACCCAGTACTTC.

The chain couples TRBV25-1 to TRBJ1-6; perhaps TRBD1 as D (6 bases). With 6 bases removed from V and 5 bases from J, the gap between germline ends came to 14 bases. This CDR3 contains 15 residues. Per germline, CDR1 MGHDK and CDR2 SYGVNS. CDR3: CASSTSGGHNSPLHF. The CDR3 DNA sequence: TGTGCCAGCAGCACTTCGGGGGGCCATAATTCACCCCTCCACTTT.

V usage is TRBV13 and J usage is TRBJ2-7, with D maybe TRBD2 (6 bases). Trimming left V 2 bases short and J 0 bases short, with 8 bases between. Germline V gene sequence: CDR1 PRHDT, CDR2 FYEKMQ (reference sequence). The length of the CDR3 is 14 residues. Written as DNA, the CDR3 is TGTGCCAGCAGCTTAACGGGGGTCTCCTACGAGCAGTACTTC. Its protein is CASSLTGVSYEQYF.

The rearrangement joins TRBV11-3 to TRBJ2-1; 13 bases are shared with TRBD2. With V trimmed by 5 bases and J by 2 bases, 3 bases remained unmatched. CDR1 and CDR2 from the germline V gene are SGHNT and YENEEA. The CDR3 extends over 16 amino acids. CDR3 in DNA: TGTGCCAGCAGCCCCGGGACTAGCGGGGCCTACAATGAGCAGTTCTTC. It yields the protein CASSPGTSGAYNEQFF.